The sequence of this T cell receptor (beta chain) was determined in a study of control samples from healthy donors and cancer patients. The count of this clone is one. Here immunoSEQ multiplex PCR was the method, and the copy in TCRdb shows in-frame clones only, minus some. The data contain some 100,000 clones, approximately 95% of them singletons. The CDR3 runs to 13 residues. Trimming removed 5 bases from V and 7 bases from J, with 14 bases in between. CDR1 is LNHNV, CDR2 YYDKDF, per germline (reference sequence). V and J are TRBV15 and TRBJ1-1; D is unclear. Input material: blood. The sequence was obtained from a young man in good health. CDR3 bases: TGTGCCACCAGCGGACCGTCAGGAGGTGAAGCTTTCTTT. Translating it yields CATSGPSGGEAFF. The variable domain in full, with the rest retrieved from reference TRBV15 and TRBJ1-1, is DAMVIQNPRYQVTQFGKPVTLSCSQTLNHNVMYWYQQKSSQAPKLLFHYYDKDFNNEADTPDNFQSRRPNTSFCFLDIRSPGLGDTAMYLCATSGPSGGEAFFGQGTRLTVV.